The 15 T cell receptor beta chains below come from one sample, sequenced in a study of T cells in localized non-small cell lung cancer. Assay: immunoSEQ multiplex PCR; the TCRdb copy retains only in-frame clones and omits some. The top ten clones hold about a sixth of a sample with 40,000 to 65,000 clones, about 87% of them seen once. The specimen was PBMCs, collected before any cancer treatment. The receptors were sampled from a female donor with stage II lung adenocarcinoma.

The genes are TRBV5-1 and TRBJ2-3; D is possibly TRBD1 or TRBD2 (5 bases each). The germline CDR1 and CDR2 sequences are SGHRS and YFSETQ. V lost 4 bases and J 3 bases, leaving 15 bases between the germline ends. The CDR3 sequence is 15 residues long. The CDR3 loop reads CASSPGTQTTDTQYF. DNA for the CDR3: TGCGCCAGCAGCCCCGGGACCCAGACAACAGATACGCAGTATTTT.

CDR3 coding DNA: TGTGCCAGCAGCCAAGGACAGGGCCCCAATCAGCCCCAGCATTTT. Its protein product is CASSQGQGPNQPQHF. The gene calls are TRBV7-3 and TRBJ1-5; 8 positions agree with TRBD1. This CDR3 has 15 amino acids. Germline-derived CDR1 and CDR2 are SGHTA and FQGTGA. V gave up 5 bases and J gave up 3 bases; unmatched junction bases: 6.

CDR3 in DNA: TGTGCCATCAGTGAGCCCGGACAGGGTGAGGGCTACACCTTC. This translates into CAISEPGQGEGYTF. The chain uses TRBV10-3 and TRBJ1-2; 8 positions agree with TRBD1. Germline lookup yields CDR1 ENHRY and CDR2 SYGVKD. The CDR3 is made up of 14 amino acids. V lost 2 bases, J lost 8 bases, and 7 bases stayed unmatched.

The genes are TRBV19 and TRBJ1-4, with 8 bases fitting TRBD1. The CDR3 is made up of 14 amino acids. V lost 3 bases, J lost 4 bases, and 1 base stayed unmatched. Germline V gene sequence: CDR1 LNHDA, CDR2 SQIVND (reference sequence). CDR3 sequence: CASSMDRDNEKLFF. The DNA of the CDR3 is TGTGCCAGTAGTATGGACAGGGATAATGAAAAACTGTTTTTT. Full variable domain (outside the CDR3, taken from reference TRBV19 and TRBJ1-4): DGGITQSPKYLFRKEGQNVTLSCEQNLNHDAMYWYRQDPGQGLRLIYYSQIVNDFQKGDIAEGYSVSREKKESFPLTVTSAQKNPTAFYLCASSMDRDNEKLFFGSGTQLSVL.

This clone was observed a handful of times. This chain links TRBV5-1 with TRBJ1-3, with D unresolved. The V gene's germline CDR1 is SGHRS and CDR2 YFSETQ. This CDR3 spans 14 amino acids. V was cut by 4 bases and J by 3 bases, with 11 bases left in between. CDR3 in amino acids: CASSQGSFGNTIYF. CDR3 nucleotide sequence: TGCGCCAGCAGCCAAGGTAGTTTTGGAAACACCATATATTTT.

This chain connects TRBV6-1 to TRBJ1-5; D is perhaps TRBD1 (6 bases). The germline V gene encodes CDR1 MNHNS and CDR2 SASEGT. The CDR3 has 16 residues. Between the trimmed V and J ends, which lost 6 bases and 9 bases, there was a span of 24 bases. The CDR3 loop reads CASSEIRDIIVPPQHF. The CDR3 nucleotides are TGTGCCAGCAGCGAAATAAGGGACATTATAGTTCCGCCCCAGCATTTT.

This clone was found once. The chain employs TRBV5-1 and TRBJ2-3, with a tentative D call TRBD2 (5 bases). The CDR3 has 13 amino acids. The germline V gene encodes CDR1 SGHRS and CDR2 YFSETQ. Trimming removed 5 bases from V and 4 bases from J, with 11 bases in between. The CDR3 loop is CASSLQLADTQYF. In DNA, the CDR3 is TGCGCCAGCAGTTTACAACTAGCAGATACGCAGTATTTT.

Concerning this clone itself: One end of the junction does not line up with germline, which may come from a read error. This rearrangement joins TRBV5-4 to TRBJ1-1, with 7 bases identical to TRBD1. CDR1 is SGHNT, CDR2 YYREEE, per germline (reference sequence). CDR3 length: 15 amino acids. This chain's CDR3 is CASSLDRDRALGRIF. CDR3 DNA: TGTGCCAGCAGCTTAGATAGAGACAGGGCCCTCGGTAGGATCTTT.

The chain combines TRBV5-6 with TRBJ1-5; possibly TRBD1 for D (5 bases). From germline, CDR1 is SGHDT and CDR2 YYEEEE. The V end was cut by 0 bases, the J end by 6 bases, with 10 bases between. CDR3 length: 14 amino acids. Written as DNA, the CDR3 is TGTGCCAGCAGCTTGGGGGGGTCCTTTCAGCCCCAGCATTTT. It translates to CASSLGGSFQPQHF.

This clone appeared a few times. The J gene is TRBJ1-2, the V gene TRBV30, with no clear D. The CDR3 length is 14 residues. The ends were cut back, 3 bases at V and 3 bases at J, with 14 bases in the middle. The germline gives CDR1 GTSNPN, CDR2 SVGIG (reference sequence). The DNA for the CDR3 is TGTGCCTGGAGACGGACCGCGTTCGACTATGGCTACACCTTC. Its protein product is CAWRRTAFDYGYTF.

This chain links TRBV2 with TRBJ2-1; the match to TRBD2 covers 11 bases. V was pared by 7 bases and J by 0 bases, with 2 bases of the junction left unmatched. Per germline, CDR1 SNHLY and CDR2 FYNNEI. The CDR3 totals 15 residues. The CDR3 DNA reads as TGTGCCAGCAAAGGGACTAGCGGCTCCTACAATGAGCAGTTCTTC. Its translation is CASKGTSGSYNEQFF. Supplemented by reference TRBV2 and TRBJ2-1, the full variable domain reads EPEVTQTPSHQVTQMGQEVILRCVPISNHLYFYWYRQILGQKVEFLVSFYNNEISEKSEIFDDQFSVERPDGSNFTLKIRSTKLEDSAMYFCASKGTSGSYNEQFFGPGTRLTVL.

CDR3 coding DNA: TGTGCCAGCAGTACGGGCCCACTGCCCTATGGCTACACCTTC. Protein: CASSTGPLPYGYTF. V usage is TRBV6-5 and J usage is TRBJ1-2; D not resolved. The V end lost 5 bases, the J end lost 4 bases, and 14 bases lay between the germline ends. The germline V gene encodes CDR1 MNHEY and CDR2 SVGAGI. The CDR3 length is 14 residues.

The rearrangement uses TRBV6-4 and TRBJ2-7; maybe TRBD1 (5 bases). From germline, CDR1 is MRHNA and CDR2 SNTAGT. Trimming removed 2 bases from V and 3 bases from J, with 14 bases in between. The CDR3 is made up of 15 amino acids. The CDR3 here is CASSDPRTLLYEQYF. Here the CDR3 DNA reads TGTGCCAGCAGTGACCCACGGACATTACTCTACGAGCAGTACTTC.

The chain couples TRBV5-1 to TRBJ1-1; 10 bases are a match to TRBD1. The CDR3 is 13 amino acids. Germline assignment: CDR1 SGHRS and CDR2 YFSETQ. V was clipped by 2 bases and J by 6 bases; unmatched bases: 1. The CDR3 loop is CASSLGQGAEAFF. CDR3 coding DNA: TGCGCCAGCAGCTTAGGACAGGGGGCTGAAGCTTTCTTT.

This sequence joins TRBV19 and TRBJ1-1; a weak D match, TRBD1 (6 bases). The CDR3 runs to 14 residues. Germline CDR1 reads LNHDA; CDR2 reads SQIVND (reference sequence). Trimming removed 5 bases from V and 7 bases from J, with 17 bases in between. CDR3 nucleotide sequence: TGTGCCAGTAGTTCACAACAGGGCGCCTTTGAAGCTTTCTTT. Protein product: CASSSQQGAFEAFF.